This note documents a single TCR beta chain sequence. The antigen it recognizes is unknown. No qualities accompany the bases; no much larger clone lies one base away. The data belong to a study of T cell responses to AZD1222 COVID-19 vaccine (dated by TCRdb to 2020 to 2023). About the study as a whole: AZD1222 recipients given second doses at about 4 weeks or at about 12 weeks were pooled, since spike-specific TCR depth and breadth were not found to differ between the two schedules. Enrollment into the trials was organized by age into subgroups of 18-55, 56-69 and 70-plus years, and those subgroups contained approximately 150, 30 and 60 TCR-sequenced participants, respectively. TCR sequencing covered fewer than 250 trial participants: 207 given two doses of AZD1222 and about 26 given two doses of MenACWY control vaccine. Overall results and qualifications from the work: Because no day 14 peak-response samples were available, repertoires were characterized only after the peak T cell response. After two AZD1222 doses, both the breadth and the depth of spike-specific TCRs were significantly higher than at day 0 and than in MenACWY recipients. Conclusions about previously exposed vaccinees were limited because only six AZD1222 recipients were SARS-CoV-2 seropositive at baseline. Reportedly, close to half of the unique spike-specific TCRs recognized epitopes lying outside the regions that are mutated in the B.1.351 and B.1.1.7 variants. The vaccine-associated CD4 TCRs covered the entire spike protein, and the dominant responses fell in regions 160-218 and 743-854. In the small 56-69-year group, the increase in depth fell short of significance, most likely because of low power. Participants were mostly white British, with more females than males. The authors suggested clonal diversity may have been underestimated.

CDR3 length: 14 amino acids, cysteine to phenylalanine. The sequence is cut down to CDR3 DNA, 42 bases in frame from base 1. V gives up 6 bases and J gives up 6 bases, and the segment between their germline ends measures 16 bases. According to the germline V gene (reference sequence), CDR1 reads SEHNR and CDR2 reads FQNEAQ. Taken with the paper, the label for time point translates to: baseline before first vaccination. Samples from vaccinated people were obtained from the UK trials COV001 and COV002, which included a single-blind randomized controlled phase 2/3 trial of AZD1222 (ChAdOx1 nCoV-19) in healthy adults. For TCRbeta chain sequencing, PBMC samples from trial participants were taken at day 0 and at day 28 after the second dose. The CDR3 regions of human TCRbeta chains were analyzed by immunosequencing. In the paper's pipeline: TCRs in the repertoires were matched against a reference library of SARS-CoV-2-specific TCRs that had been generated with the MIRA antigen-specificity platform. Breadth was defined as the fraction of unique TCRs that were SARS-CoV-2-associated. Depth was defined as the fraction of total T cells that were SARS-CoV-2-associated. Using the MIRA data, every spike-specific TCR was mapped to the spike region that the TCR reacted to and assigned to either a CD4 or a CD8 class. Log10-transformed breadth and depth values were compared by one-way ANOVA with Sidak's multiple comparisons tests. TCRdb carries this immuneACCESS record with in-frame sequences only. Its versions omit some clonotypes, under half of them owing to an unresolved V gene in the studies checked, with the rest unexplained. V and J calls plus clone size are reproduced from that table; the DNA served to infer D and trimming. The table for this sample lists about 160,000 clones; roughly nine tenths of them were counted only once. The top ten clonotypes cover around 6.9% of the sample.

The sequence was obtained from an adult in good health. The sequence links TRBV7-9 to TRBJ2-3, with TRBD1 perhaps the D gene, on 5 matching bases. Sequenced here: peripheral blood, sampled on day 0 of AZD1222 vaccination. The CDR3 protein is CASSWGDRGDTQYF. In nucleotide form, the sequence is TGTGCCAGCAGTTGGGGTGACAGAGGCGATACGCAGTATTTT.